The 29 T cell receptor beta chains below come from one sample, sequenced in a study of blood T cell repertoires in COVID-19. Data came from immunoSEQ multiplex PCR; TCRdb stores just in-frame clones and leaves some out. Here the sample spans around 300,000 clones, more than 75% being singletons. The material sequenced was PBMCs or T cells enriched from blood (not recorded which). The receptors originated from a woman between 18 and 30 years old who had recovered from COVID-19.

Details on this clone: A read error may be the cause here, since a much bigger clone is one base away. Written as DNA, the CDR3 is TGTGCCAGCAGTTCGACAGGGGCCTACGAGCAGTACTTC. This codes for CASSSTGAYEQYF. The chain carries TRBV6-5 and TRBJ2-7, with 8 nucleotides matching TRBD1. Germline V gene data show CDR1 as MNHEY and CDR2 as SVGAGI. The J segment lost 2 bases and the V segment lost 4 bases, leaving 1 base of the junction unmatched. This CDR3 spans 13 amino acids.

The chain is built from TRBV28 and TRBJ1-5; possibly TRBD1 for D (5 bases). The CDR3 runs 15 residues. With 5 bases removed from V and 3 bases from J, the gap between germline ends came to 14 bases. Per germline, CDR1 MDHEN and CDR2 SYDVKM. The CDR3 region is CASSRRGGYNQPQHF. CDR3 in DNA: TGTGCCAGCAGTCGACGCGGGGGTTACAATCAGCCCCAGCATTTT.

This clone was counted between two and nine times. The CDR3 nucleotides read TGTGCCAGCAGTGATGAGCGAGTGAGAGCCAAAAACATTCAGTACTTC. It translates to CASSDERVRAKNIQYF. The chain employs TRBV6-1 and TRBJ2-4; D not resolved. V lost 3 bases and J lost 0, with 12 bases in between. The CDR3 contains 16 residues. Germline lookup yields CDR1 MNHNS and CDR2 SASEGT.

A word on this clone: In the same sample, other DNA sequences code for this CDR3. This chain joins TRBV27 and TRBJ1-1; possible D gene TRBD1, 5 bases. The germline V and J ends were trimmed by 6 bases and 3 bases, with 11 bases remaining between them. Germline V CDR1 and CDR2: MNHEY, SMNVEV (reference sequence). The CDR3 runs to 13 residues. CDR3 loop: CASSLGGDTEAFF. CDR3 DNA: TGTGCCAGCAGCCTGGGGGGGGACACTGAAGCTTTCTTT.

This clone was observed once. CDR3 DNA: TGTGCCAGCAGCTTAGGACAGAATACTAACTATGGCTACACCTTC. Its protein product is CASSLGQNTNYGYTF. V usage is TRBV7-9 and J usage is TRBJ1-2; possible D gene TRBD1, 5 bases. The CDR3 extends over 15 amino acids. From germline, CDR1 is SEHNR and CDR2 FQNEAQ (reference sequence). The ends were cut back, 1 base at V and 0 bases at J, with 9 bases in the middle.

This chain uses TRBV4-1 with TRBJ2-7; D unclear. V lost 3 bases and J lost 3, with 18 bases in between. The CDR3 contains 16 residues. CDR1 MGHRA and CDR2 YSYEKL come from the germline V gene. This chain's CDR3 is CASSHDTSPQLYEQYF. In nucleotides, the CDR3 is TGCGCCAGCAGCCATGACACCAGCCCCCAACTCTACGAGCAGTACTTC.

This sequence joins TRBV4-1 and TRBJ2-3; tentatively, D is TRBD2 (5 bases). The ends were cut back, 0 bases at V and 0 bases at J, with 13 bases in the middle. Germline assignment: CDR1 MGHRA and CDR2 YSYEKL. This CDR3 has 17 amino acids. CDR3 nucleotides: TGCGCCAGCAGCCAAGAATCTCGGGGAGCTAGCACAGATACGCAGTATTTT. It yields the protein CASSQESRGASTDTQYF.

The V and J genes are TRBV27 and TRBJ1-3; D not resolved. V was pared by 4 bases and J by 0 bases, with 10 bases between. Germline V lookup: CDR1 MNHEY, CDR2 SMNVEV (reference sequence). The CDR3 length is 15 residues. The CDR3 nucleotides read TGTGCCAGCAGTTCAGGTGGTGGCTCTGGAAACACCATATATTTT. It encodes CASSSGGGSGNTIYF.

The chain couples TRBV11-2 to TRBJ1-1, with D perhaps TRBD1 (5 bases). The CDR3 loop spans 13 amino acids. V lost 5 bases and J 4 bases, leaving 11 bases between the germline ends. Germline V gene data show CDR1 as SGHAT and CDR2 as FQNNGV. CDR3 protein: CASSAREGTEAFF. The CDR3 nucleotides read TGTGCCAGCAGCGCCAGGGAGGGCACTGAAGCTTTCTTT.

This chain links TRBV29-1 with TRBJ1-4, with unresolved D. In germline, CDR1 is SQVTM, CDR2 ANQGSEA. The CDR3 is 13 amino acids. Trimming removed 7 bases at V and 6 bases at J, with 15 bases between. The CDR3, as DNA: TGCAGCGCCCAACGAGGAGATGATGAAAAACTGTTTTTT. Translating gives CSAQRGDDEKLFF.

This clone was detected once. V is TRBV24-1 and J is TRBJ2-5; D not certain. This CDR3 is built from 13 residues. Germline V gene sequence: CDR1 KGHDR, CDR2 SFDVKD. The V end was cut by 2 bases, the J end by 5 bases, with 8 bases between. The CDR3 DNA reads as TGTGCCACCAGTGATTCCGAGGCCGAGACCCAGTACTTC. Amino acid sequence: CATSDSEAETQYF.

The chain combines TRBV6-5 with TRBJ2-7; TRBD1 agrees at 7 bases. Germline CDR1 and CDR2: MNHEY and SVGAGI. This CDR3 is built from 15 residues. V trimming: 6 bases; J trimming: 2 bases; junction bases outside the gene matches: 10. This CDR3 reads CASSRTVGQTYEQYF. CDR3 nucleotide sequence: TGTGCCAGCAGCCGAACTGTGGGACAGACCTACGAGCAGTACTTC.

The rearrangement joins TRBV27 to TRBJ2-7; 9 bases fit TRBD2. The germline V gene has CDR1 MNHEY and CDR2 SMNVEV (reference sequence). The CDR3 is made up of 16 amino acids. V lost 2 bases to trimming and J lost 4 bases; unmatched junction nucleotides: 9. CDR3 coding DNA: TGTGCCAGCAGTTTAGGGGGAGTAGCGGGAGAGTACGAGCAGTACTTC. Protein sequence: CASSLGGVAGEYEQYF.

The chain is built from TRBV28 and TRBJ1-2, with a tentative D call TRBD1 (6 bases). Germline CDR1 and CDR2: MDHEN and SYDVKM. V lost 7 bases and J 5 bases, leaving 23 bases between the germline ends. The CDR3 sequence is 16 residues long. The CDR3 loop reads CASIQGWGQGPYGYTF. Written as DNA, the CDR3 is TGTGCCAGCATCCAGGGGTGGGGGCAGGGGCCGTATGGCTACACCTTC.

This clone has only one observation. The CDR3 protein is CASRGRQGERVQETQYF. The CDR3 nucleotides are TGTGCCAGCAGAGGAAGACAGGGTGAGCGGGTCCAAGAGACCCAGTACTTC. This chain connects TRBV25-1 to TRBJ2-5, with D tentatively TRBD1 (7 bases). In germline, CDR1 is MGHDK, CDR2 SYGVNS. Trimming pared 6 bases from V and 1 base from J, leaving 21 bases between. The CDR3 length is 17 residues.

The chain joins TRBV2 to TRBJ1-2; 11 bases match TRBD1. The CDR3 has 15 residues. CDR1 SNHLY and CDR2 FYNNEI come from the germline V gene. After removal of 1 base from V and 2 bases from J, the junction contained 0 bases not matched to a gene. CDR3 in amino acids: CASSEGDRGNYGYTF. As DNA, the CDR3 is TGTGCCAGCAGTGAAGGGGACAGGGGGAACTATGGCTACACCTTC.

The chain joins TRBV28 to TRBJ2-2; 7 bases fit TRBD2. The length of the CDR3 is 17 residues. CDR1 and CDR2 (germline): MDHEN, SYDVKM. The V and J ends lost 6 bases and 7 bases, in that order; junction bases with no gene match: 17. CDR3 region: CASSLGLDGGSFGELFF. DNA of the CDR3: TGTGCCAGCAGCCTAGGACTAGATGGCGGGAGTTTCGGGGAGCTGTTTTTT.

The V gene is TRBV5-8, the J gene TRBJ1-3, with D hard to call. This CDR3 spans 17 amino acids. The V gene's germline CDR1 is SGHTS and CDR2 YDEGEE. Between the trimmed V and J ends, which lost 4 bases and 0 bases, there was a span of 17 bases. CDR3 region: CASSRLERPNSGNTIYF. CDR3 in DNA: TGTGCCAGCAGCCGGTTGGAGCGGCCGAACTCTGGAAACACCATATATTTT.

The chain links TRBV7-9 to TRBJ1-1, with D tentatively TRBD1 (5 bases). CDR3 length: 13 residues. V was shortened by 4 bases and J by 4 bases, with 10 bases between the two germline ends. Germline V CDR1 and CDR2: SEHNR, FQNEAQ (reference sequence). CDR3 protein: CASSSLTVTEAFF. In DNA form, the CDR3 reads TGTGCCAGCAGCTCTCTGACAGTCACTGAAGCTTTCTTT.

J is TRBJ2-5 and V is TRBV19; 10 bases are shared with TRBD1. Germline loops: CDR1 LNHDA, CDR2 SQIVND (reference sequence). The CDR3 loop spans 15 amino acids. Trimming took 1 base from V and 5 from J; bases not matched to a gene: 4. CDR3 nucleotides: TGTGCCAGTAGTATAGGGCGGGGACAGGGGGAGACCCAGTACTTC. The encoded protein is CASSIGRGQGETQYF.

The chain uses TRBV18 and TRBJ1-3; D is undetermined. V shed 6 bases and J shed 0 bases, with 15 bases lying between them. From germline, CDR1 is KGHSH and CDR2 LQKENI. The CDR3 totals 16 residues. For the CDR3, the DNA is TGTGCCAGCTCTCCTGATGACTCGTACTCTGGAAACACCATATATTTT. This codes for CASSPDDSYSGNTIYF.

This chain links TRBV9 with TRBJ2-5, with 7 nucleotides matching TRBD1. This CDR3 contains 14 residues. The J segment lost 1 base and the V segment lost 3 bases, leaving 3 bases of the junction unmatched. CDR1 and CDR2 from the germline V gene are SGDLS and YYNGEE. The chain's CDR3 is CASSAGGSQETQYF. The CDR3 DNA sequence: TGTGCCAGCAGCGCAGGGGGTAGCCAAGAGACCCAGTACTTC.

The chain recombines TRBV29-1 with TRBJ2-7; D unclear. Trimming took off 3 bases at V and 0 bases at J, with 18 bases between the two ends. The CDR3 sequence is 16 residues long. The germline V gene encodes CDR1 SQVTM and CDR2 ANQGSEA. CDR3 residues: CSVERSTALNSYEQYF. The CDR3 DNA sequence: TGCAGCGTTGAGCGTTCGACTGCCCTTAACTCCTACGAGCAGTACTTC.

The chain uses TRBV5-1 and TRBJ2-3; 12 bases map to TRBD1. V lost 4 bases and J lost 5; bases outside the gene matches: 2. The length of the CDR3 is 14 residues. Germline CDR1 reads SGHRS; CDR2 reads YFSETQ. CDR3 protein: CASSGTGGEDTQYF. CDR3 bases: TGCGCCAGCAGCGGGACAGGGGGCGAAGATACGCAGTATTTT.

This clone appeared once. This rearrangement joins TRBV27 to TRBJ1-1, with D perhaps matching TRBD1 (5 bases). This CDR3 spans 14 amino acids. V was shortened by 7 bases and J by 1 base, with 13 bases between the two germline ends. CDR1 and CDR2 (germline): MNHEY, SMNVEV (reference sequence). Here the CDR3 DNA reads TGTGCCAGCACCGCGGGGCAGGAGAACACTGAAGCTTTCTTT. This sequence encodes CASTAGQENTEAFF.

The chain combines TRBV10-3 with TRBJ1-4; weak D call: TRBD1 (6 bases). The CDR3 contains 15 residues. Between the trimmed V and J ends, which lost 4 bases and 3 bases, there was a span of 12 bases. In germline, CDR1 is ENHRY, CDR2 SYGVKD. The CDR3 DNA reads as TGTGCCATCAGTGCCCAGGGGCTCGCTAATGAAAAACTGTTTTTT. Encoded protein: CAISAQGLANEKLFF.

The chain carries TRBV9 and TRBJ2-5, with D perhaps TRBD1 (6 bases). The germline V and J ends were trimmed by 4 bases and 1 base, with 11 bases remaining between them. The CDR3 is 14 residues long. The germline V gene encodes CDR1 SGDLS and CDR2 YYNGEE. The CDR3 loop reads CASSPRTVQETQYF. The DNA for the CDR3 is TGTGCCAGCAGCCCACGGACAGTCCAAGAGACCCAGTACTTC. The full variable domain, completed using reference TRBV9 and TRBJ2-5, is DSGVTQTPKHLITATGQRVTLRCSPRSGDLSVYWYQQSLDQGLQFLIQYYNGEERAKGNILERFSAQQFPDLHSELNLSSLELGDSALYFCASSPRTVQETQYFGPGTRLLVL.

Here the CDR3 reads CASSVGDSNYEQYF. For the CDR3, the DNA is TGTGCCAGCAGCGTAGGGGACAGTAACTACGAGCAGTACTTC. This chain uses TRBV9 with TRBJ2-7, with 7 bases matching TRBD1. The CDR3 length is 14 residues. Germline trimming cut 0 bases from V and 3 bases from J; bases unmatched to any gene: 3. Germline CDR1 SGDLS, CDR2 YYNGEE.

This clone was observed a few times. The chain is built from TRBV4-3 and TRBJ1-6; possible D gene TRBD1, 6 bases. Germline loops: CDR1 LGHNA, CDR2 YSLEER. The CDR3 has 18 amino acids. Trimming removed 2 bases from V and 9 bases from J, with 23 bases in between. The CDR3 DNA is TGCGCCAGCAGCCAATCCACGGGACAAGCAACCCTTGGTTCACCCCTCCACTTT. Amino acid sequence: CASSQSTGQATLGSPLHF.